The 2 T cell receptor beta chains given below trace back to one sample, sequenced in a study of shared clonotypes between healthy human individuals. The protocol was immunoSEQ multiplex PCR, while the TCRdb copy is restricted to in-frame clones and leaves out a portion. Of over 950,000 clones listed, roughly 77% were seen once; the top ten hold 0.89%. The sequenced sample was memory CD4+ T cells from PBMCs. Indicated subset: CD45RA-negative fraction. The receptors were gathered from a man aged 18 to 29 in good health. Some clones in this sample may be carry-over from other donors' samples.

CDR3 in amino acids: CASSHTGGYEQYF. The CDR3 DNA reads TGTGCCAGTAGCCACACGGGGGGGTACGAGCAGTACTTC. The J gene is TRBJ2-7, the V gene TRBV19, with 8 bases aligning to TRBD2. V was pared by 6 bases and J by 4 bases, with 5 bases of the junction left unmatched. The CDR3 is 13 amino acids. The germline CDR1 and CDR2 sequences are LNHDA and SQIVND (reference sequence).

The gene calls are TRBV14 and TRBJ2-3; 8 bases line up with TRBD2. The CDR3 sequence is 17 residues long. The germline CDR1 and CDR2 sequences are SGHDN and FVKESK. Unmatched junction bases numbered 8, after V lost 2 bases and J lost 1 base. The CDR3 nucleotides are TGTGCCAGCAGCCAAACGGGAGCGGGAGTTCGCACAGATACGCAGTATTTT. Its protein is CASSQTGAGVRTDTQYF.